The subject of this entry is one T cell receptor (beta chain). Treatment in this sample: oral pan-JAK inhibitor, 5-10 mg twice daily. The sequencing template was cDNA reverse transcribed from extracted RNA. Method: immunoSEQ multiplex PCR; TCRdb's copy keeps in-frame clones and lacks some. This table holds around 300,000 clones, 60% found once. The CDR3 is 13 residues long. Germline lookup yields CDR1 SQVTM and CDR2 ANQGSEA. The V end lost 2 bases, the J end lost 3 bases, and 10 bases lay between the germline ends. The data belong to a study of CD8+ T cells in alopecia areata. The V call is TRBV29-1, the J call TRBJ2-5, with D unclear. The sequence derives from a human donor with alopecia areata. Sequencing used CD4+ T cells sorted from blood, obtained around week 54, from a patient treated with tofacitinib. In nucleotides, the CDR3 is TGCAGCGTTGAAAATCGTAGGGAAGAGACCCAGTACTTC. Its translation is CSVENRREETQYF. Supplemented by reference TRBV29-1 and TRBJ2-5, the full variable domain reads SAVISQKPSRDICQRGTSLTIQCQVDSQVTMMFWYRQQPGQSLTLIATANQGSEATYESGFVIDKFPISRPNLTFSTLTVSNMSPEDSSIYLCSVENRREETQYFGPGTRLLVL.